The T cell receptor (beta chain) described here comes from a study of post-analysis software for immune sequencing data. Regarding the study as a whole: Those with multiple sclerosis, the patient group, showed significantly lower normalized Chao1 diversity than controls. Comparison of patients with controls showed about 5 TRBV segments more frequent in patients, TRBV5-6, TRBV5-1 and TRBV20-1 among them.

From germline, CDR1 is SEHNR and CDR2 FQNEAQ (reference sequence). V was clipped by 1 base and J by 3 bases, with 19 bases between them. The CDR3 length is 17 residues. Unique molecular identifiers had been added to the TCR beta cDNA libraries. TCRdb independently ran MiXCR on the PCR reads; one entry per CDR3 protein. The data show 350,000 to 500,000 distinct CDR3 sequences, approximately 42% seen once. A note on this clonotype: Antigen specificity is unknown.

The rearrangement uses TRBV7-9 and TRBJ2-7; D possibly corresponds to TRBD1 (7 bases). Sequencing was done on a sample of blood. The receptor comes from a girl aged 2-10 years with multiple sclerosis. CDR3 in DNA: TGTGCCAGCAGCTTAGGGGGGGACAGTCGGCTATACTACGAGCAGTACTTC. Translation: CASSLGGDSRLYYEQYF.